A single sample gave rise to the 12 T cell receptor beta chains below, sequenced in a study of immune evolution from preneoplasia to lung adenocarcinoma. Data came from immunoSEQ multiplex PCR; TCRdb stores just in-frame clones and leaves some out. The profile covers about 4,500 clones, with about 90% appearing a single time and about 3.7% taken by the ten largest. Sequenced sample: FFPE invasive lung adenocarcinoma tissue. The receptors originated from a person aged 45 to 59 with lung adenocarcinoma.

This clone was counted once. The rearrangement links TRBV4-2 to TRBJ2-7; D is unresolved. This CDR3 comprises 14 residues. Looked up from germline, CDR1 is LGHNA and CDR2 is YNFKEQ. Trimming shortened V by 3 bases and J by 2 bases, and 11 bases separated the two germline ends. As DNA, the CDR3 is TGTGCCAGCAGCCAGTTGGACGGAACCTACGAGCAGTACTTC. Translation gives CASSQLDGTYEQYF.

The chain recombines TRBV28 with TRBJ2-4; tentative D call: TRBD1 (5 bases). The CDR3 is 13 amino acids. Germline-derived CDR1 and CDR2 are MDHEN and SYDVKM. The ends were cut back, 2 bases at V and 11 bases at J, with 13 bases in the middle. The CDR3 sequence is CASSLQGRVLQYF. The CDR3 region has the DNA TGTGCCAGCAGTTTACAGGGCAGGGTTCTTCAGTACTTC.

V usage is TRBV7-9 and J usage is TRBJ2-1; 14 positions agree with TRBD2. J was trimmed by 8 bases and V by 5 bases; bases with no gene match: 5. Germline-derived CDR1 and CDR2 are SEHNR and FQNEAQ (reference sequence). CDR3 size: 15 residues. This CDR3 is CASSTGTSGRDEQFF. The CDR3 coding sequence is TGTGCCAGCAGCACCGGGACTAGCGGGAGAGATGAGCAGTTCTTC. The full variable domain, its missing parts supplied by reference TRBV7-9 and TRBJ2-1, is DTGVSQNPRHKITKRGQNVTFRCDPISEHNRLYWYRQTLGQGPEFLTYFQNEAQLEKSRLLSDRFSAERPKGSFSTLEIQRTEQGDSAMYLCASSTGTSGRDEQFFGPGTRLTVL.

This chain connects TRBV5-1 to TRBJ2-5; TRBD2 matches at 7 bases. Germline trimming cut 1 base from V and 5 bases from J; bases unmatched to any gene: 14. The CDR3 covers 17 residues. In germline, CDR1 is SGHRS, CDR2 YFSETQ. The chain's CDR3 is CASSLQYRGSGMETQYF. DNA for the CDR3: TGCGCCAGCAGCTTGCAATACCGGGGAAGCGGGATGGAGACCCAGTACTTC.

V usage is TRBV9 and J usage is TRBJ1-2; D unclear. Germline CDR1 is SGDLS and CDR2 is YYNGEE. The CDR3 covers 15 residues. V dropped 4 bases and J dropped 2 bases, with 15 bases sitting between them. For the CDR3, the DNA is TGTGCCAGCAGCCCGATAACGGGGTCCAACTATGGCTACACCTTC. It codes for CASSPITGSNYGYTF.

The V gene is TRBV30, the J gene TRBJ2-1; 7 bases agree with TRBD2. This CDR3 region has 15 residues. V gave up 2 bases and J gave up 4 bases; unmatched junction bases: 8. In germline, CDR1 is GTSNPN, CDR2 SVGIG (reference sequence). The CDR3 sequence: CAWSWASGLYNEQFF. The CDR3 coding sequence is TGTGCCTGGAGTTGGGCTAGCGGACTTTACAATGAGCAGTTCTTC. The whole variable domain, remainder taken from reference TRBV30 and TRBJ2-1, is SQTIHQWPATLVQPVGSPLSLECTVEGTSNPNLYWYRQAAGRGLQLLFYSVGIGQISSEVPQNLSASRPQDRQFILSSKKLLLSDSGFYLCAWSWASGLYNEQFFGPGTRLTVL.

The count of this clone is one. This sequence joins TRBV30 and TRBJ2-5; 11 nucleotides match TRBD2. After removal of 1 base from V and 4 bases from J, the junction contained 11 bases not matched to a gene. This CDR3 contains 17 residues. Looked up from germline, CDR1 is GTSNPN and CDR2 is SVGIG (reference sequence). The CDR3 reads CAWSEGWLAGGGETQYF. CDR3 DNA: TGTGCCTGGAGTGAAGGGTGGCTAGCGGGAGGTGGAGAGACCCAGTACTTC.

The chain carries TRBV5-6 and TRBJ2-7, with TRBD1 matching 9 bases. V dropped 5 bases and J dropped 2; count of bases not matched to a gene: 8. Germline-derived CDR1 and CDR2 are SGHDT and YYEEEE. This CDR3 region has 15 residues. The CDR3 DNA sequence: TGTGCCAGCAGTTATCGTGGGACAGGGCCCTACGAGCAGTACTTC. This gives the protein CASSYRGTGPYEQYF. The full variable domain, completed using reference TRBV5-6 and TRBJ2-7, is DAGVTQSPTHLIKTRGQQVTLRCSPKSGHDTVSWYQQALGQGPQFIFQYYEEEERQRGNFPDRFSGHQFPNYSSELNVNALLLGDSALYLCASSYRGTGPYEQYFGPGTRLTVT.

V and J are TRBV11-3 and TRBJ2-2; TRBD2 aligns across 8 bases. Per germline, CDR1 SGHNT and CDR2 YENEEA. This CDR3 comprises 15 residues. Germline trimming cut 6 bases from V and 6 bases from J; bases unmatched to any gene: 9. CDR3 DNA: TGTGCCAGCAGTAAGCGGGAGAGCACTTCCGGGGAGCTGTTTTTT. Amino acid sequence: CASSKRESTSGELFF.

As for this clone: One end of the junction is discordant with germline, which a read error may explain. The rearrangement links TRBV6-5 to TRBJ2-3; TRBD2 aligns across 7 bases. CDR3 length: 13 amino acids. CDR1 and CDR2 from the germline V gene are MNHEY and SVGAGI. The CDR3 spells CASSADYRDYLDF. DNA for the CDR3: TGTGCCAGCAGCGCAGATTACCGGGACTACTTGGATTTT.

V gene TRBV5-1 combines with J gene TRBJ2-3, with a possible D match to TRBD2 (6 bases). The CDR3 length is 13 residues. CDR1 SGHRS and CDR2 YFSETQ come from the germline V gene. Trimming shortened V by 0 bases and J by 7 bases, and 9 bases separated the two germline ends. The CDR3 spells CASSLGRGNTQYF. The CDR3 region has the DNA TGCGCCAGCAGCTTGGGTCGGGGGAATACGCAGTATTTT.

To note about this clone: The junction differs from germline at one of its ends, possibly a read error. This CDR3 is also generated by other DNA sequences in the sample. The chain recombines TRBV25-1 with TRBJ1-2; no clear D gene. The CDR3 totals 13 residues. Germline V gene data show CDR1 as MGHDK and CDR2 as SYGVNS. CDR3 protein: CASSPGSNYGYTF. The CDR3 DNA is TGTGCCAGCAGTCCCGGCTCCAACTATGGCTACACCTTT.